Detailed here is one T cell receptor (beta chain). Its specific antigen is unknown. Qualities for individual bases were not recorded, and no much larger clone is one base off. Library construction relied on the immunoSEQ multiplex PCR assay. TCRdb holds this immuneACCESS table with in-frame rearrangements only. Some clones are missing; in checked studies, unresolved V genes explain under half, and the rest has no known cause. This sample gives about 57,000 clones in total; under 95% of them show up just once. The ten largest clones capture approximately 3.8% of the sample. Looking up the germline V gene yields CDR1 KGHSH and CDR2 LQKENI. The germline V and J ends show losses of 1 base and 5 bases respectively, and no gene match explains 11 bases of the junction. Taken from cysteine to phenylalanine, the CDR3 has 17 residues. Here the CDR3 DNA is all that survives: 51 bases in frame from base 1. These data come from a study of T cell changes during pregnancy in multiple sclerosis (dated by TCRdb to between 2018 and 2021). Study-wide context: The study examined how the T cell repertoire changed over the course of pregnancy in women with multiple sclerosis.

The sequence links TRBV18 to TRBJ2-1; 7 of the junction bases match TRBD1. The material was peripheral blood, obtained after pregnancy. The clonotype comes from a female donor in good health, enrolled as a control in a pregnancy study. The bases read TGTGCCAGCTCACCACGAGGAAGGGACAGTCGCGACAATGAGCAGTTCTTC. Translated, this is CASSPRGRDSRDNEQFF. Full variable domain (CDR3 extended with the reference TRBV18 and TRBJ2-1 proteins): NAGVMQNPRHLVRRRGQEARLRCSPMKGHSHVYWYRQLPEEGLKFMVYLQKENIIDESGMPKERFSAEFPKEGPSILRIQQVVRGDSAAYFCASSPRGRDSRDNEQFFGPGTRLTVL.